This TCR beta chain came from a study of cytomegalovirus exposure and HLA in healthy donors. The protocol was immunoSEQ multiplex PCR, while the TCRdb copy is restricted to in-frame clones and leaves out a portion. This sample has fewer than 70,000 clones, with around 95% found just once. This clone occurred once. In germline, CDR1 is MDHEN, CDR2 SYDVKM. The ends were cut back, 2 bases at V and 6 bases at J, with 13 bases in the middle. The CDR3 has 14 amino acids. The TCR comes from a woman aged 18 to 35 in good health and CMV-seropositive. Sequences were obtained from PBMCs. The chain joins TRBV28 to TRBJ1-1; D gene ambiguous. The CDR3 spells CASSLRTGSPEAFF. The CDR3 region has the DNA TGTGCCAGCAGTTTAAGAACGGGAAGTCCTGAAGCTTTCTTT.